Below, 27 T cell receptor beta chains from the same sample are listed, as sequenced in a study of T cells in Graves' hyperthyroidism and ophthalmopathy. Amplified TCR beta CDR3 regions derived from RNA transcripts. The HTBI primer set served for first-round RT-PCR of the TCR CDR3. TCRdb analysed the multiplex PCR reads with MiXCR anew, one entry per CDR3 protein. The sample holds fewer than 800,000 distinct CDR3 sequences, 15% to 20% seen once. The sequenced sample was blood. Every receptor here comes from a man between 18 and 29 years old with Graves' hyperthyroidism.

This clonotype was observed at least ten times. This rearrangement joins TRBV28 to TRBJ2-7; tentative D call: TRBD2 (6 bases). Trimming pared 1 base from V and 2 bases from J, leaving 9 bases between. The CDR3 spans 14 residues. In germline, CDR1 is MDHEN, CDR2 SYDVKM. CDR3 sequence: CASSLFGGTYEQYF. CDR3 nucleotide sequence: TGTGCCAGCAGTTTATTTGGCGGGACCTACGAGCAGTACTTC.

This clonotype has only one observation. This may stem from a read error, because a much larger clone lies one nucleotide away. The chain is built from TRBV11-2 and TRBJ2-3; TRBD2 aligns across 7 bases. Germline-derived CDR1 and CDR2 are SGHAT and FQNNGV. The CDR3 is 17 amino acids. CDR3 bases: TGTACCAGCAGCTCCCGCCAGCGGGACCTCTTCACAGATACGCAGTATTTT. This codes for CTSSSRQRDLFTDTQYF. The variable domain in full, with the rest retrieved from reference TRBV11-2 and TRBJ2-3, is EAGVAQSPRYKIIEKRQSVAFWCNPISGHATLYWYQQILGQGPKLLIQFQNNGVVDDSQLPKDRFSAERLKGVDSTLKIQPAKLEDSAVYLCTSSSRQRDLFTDTQYFGPGTRLTVL.

This clonotype was seen ten or more times. V and J are TRBV28 and TRBJ1-4; tentatively, D is TRBD1 (5 bases). V was shortened by 3 bases and J by 4 bases, with 12 bases between the two germline ends. The CDR3 extends over 15 amino acids. The germline V gene has CDR1 MDHEN and CDR2 SYDVKM. CDR3 nucleotides: TGTGCCAGCAGTTTTTCGGGACGGAATAATGAAAAACTGTTTTTT. Residues: CASSFSGRNNEKLFF. The variable domain in full, completed from reference TRBV28 and TRBJ1-4, reads DVKVTQSSRYLVKRTGEKVFLECVQDMDHENMFWYRQDPGLGLRLIYFSYDVKMKEKGDIPEGYSVSREKKERFSLILESASTNQTSMYLCASSFSGRNNEKLFFGSGTQLSVL.

V and J are TRBV28 and TRBJ1-2; 10 bases fit TRBD1. Germline trimming cut 4 bases from V and 2 bases from J; bases unmatched to any gene: 10. Germline loops: CDR1 MDHEN, CDR2 SYDVKM. The CDR3 consists of 17 residues. CDR3 region: CASSSPGQGTPNYGYTF. CDR3 DNA sequence: TGTGCCAGCAGTTCTCCGGGACAGGGGACCCCGAACTATGGCTACACCTTC.

This rearrangement joins TRBV10-3 to TRBJ1-1, with D unresolved. The CDR3 sequence is 12 residues long. With 10 bases removed from V and 1 base from J, the gap between germline ends came to 10 bases. In germline, CDR1 is ENHRY, CDR2 SYGVKD. The DNA of the CDR3 is TGTGCCACGGCACGGTCGAACACTGAAGCTTTCTTT. This encodes CATARSNTEAFF.

V gene TRBV20-1 combines with J gene TRBJ2-7; no reliable D call. Trimming pared 1 base from V and 2 bases from J, leaving 9 bases between. The CDR3 contains 13 residues. CDR1 is DFQATT and CDR2 is SNEGSKA in the germline V gene (reference sequence). The CDR3 DNA is TGCAGTGCTAGAGGGAGTCTTCCCTACGAGCAGTACTTC. Translation gives CSARGSLPYEQYF.

This clonotype was counted at least ten times. The genes are TRBV28 and TRBJ2-7; 10 bases agree with TRBD2. The CDR3 is 16 residues long. Germline V gives CDR1 MDHEN, CDR2 SYDVKM. V lost 6 bases to trimming and J lost 1 base; unmatched junction nucleotides: 9. CDR3 coding DNA: TGTGCCAGCAGATATACGGGACTAGCGACATCCTACGAGCAGTACTTC. It specifies CASRYTGLATSYEQYF.

This clonotype occurred many times. The chain employs TRBV29-1 and TRBJ2-1; TRBD1 is a possible D gene (5 bases). V lost 5 bases and J lost 0, with 14 bases in between. CDR3 length: 15 amino acids. The germline gives CDR1 SQVTM, CDR2 ANQGSEA. CDR3 sequence: CSVYTGSGSYNEQFF. CDR3 in DNA: TGCAGCGTTTATACAGGATCCGGCTCCTACAATGAGCAGTTCTTC.

Here the CDR3 DNA reads TGCGCCAGCAGCTTGGCCCAGGGGGCCAAAAACATTCAGTACTTC. Protein product: CASSLAQGAKNIQYF. This chain connects TRBV5-1 to TRBJ2-4, with D perhaps matching TRBD1 (6 bases). The V and J ends lost 0 bases and 1 base respectively, with 8 bases between them. The CDR3 covers 15 residues. Germline CDR1 is SGHRS and CDR2 is YFSETQ.

V is TRBV6-5 and J is TRBJ1-3, with no clear D. Germline assignment: CDR1 MNHEY and CDR2 SVGAGI. The V end was cut by 2 bases, the J end by 2 bases, with 10 bases between. The CDR3 sequence is 15 residues long. CDR3 nucleotide sequence: TGTGCCAGCAGTTACAAAGGGTTTACTGGAAACACCATATATTTT. Protein sequence: CASSYKGFTGNTIYF.

In this sample, this clonotype turned up many times. The chain is built from TRBV3-1 and TRBJ2-2, with D tentatively TRBD2 (5 bases). The CDR3 totals 13 residues. The germline V gene encodes CDR1 LGHDT and CDR2 YNNKEL (reference sequence). V was pared by 7 bases and J by 2 bases, with 8 bases between. CDR3 coding DNA: TGTGCCAGCATCGGACTCAACACCGGGGAGCTGTTTTTT. This codes for CASIGLNTGELFF.

In this sample, this clonotype turned up a few times. This chain links TRBV29-1 with TRBJ2-5; D possibly corresponds to TRBD1 (6 bases). Per the germline V gene, CDR1 is SQVTM and CDR2 is ANQGSEA. The V end lost 7 bases, the J end lost 5 bases, and 23 bases lay between the germline ends. The CDR3 contains 15 residues. CDR3 region: CSGSDGTGRGETQYF. The CDR3 nucleotides are TGCAGCGGCTCTGATGGTACAGGGAGAGGGGAGACCCAGTACTTC.

This clonotype was seen a handful of times. The chain uses TRBV7-3 and TRBJ2-7, with D perhaps TRBD1 or TRBD2 (6 bases each). V lost 5 bases and J 2 bases, leaving 16 bases between the germline ends. CDR1 is SGHTA, CDR2 FQGTGA, per germline. The CDR3 is 15 residues long. The CDR3 DNA sequence: TGTGCCAGCAGCCGCGGGGACACCGTAGCCTACGAGCAGTACTTC. It encodes CASSRGDTVAYEQYF.

This clonotype occurred many times. The V gene is TRBV7-9, the J gene TRBJ2-5; 7 bases are shared with TRBD1. V was clipped by 1 base and J by 7 bases; unmatched bases: 6. The CDR3 contains 14 residues. Looked up from germline, CDR1 is SEHNR and CDR2 is FQNEAQ (reference sequence). The CDR3 DNA sequence: TGTGCCAGCAGCTTAGTGGACAGGACAGGGACCCAGTACTTC. It specifies CASSLVDRTGTQYF.

Only a few counts were recorded for this clonotype. The rearrangement uses TRBV7-9 and TRBJ2-1; 7 bases map to TRBD2. Losses at the gene ends were 5 bases for V and 4 bases for J; bases not matched to a gene: 8. The V gene's germline CDR1 is SEHNR and CDR2 FQNEAQ (reference sequence). The CDR3 has 15 residues. CDR3 amino acids: CASSPFGGGYNEQFF. In DNA form, the CDR3 reads TGTGCCAGCAGCCCCTTTGGGGGAGGGTACAATGAGCAGTTCTTC.

This clonotype came up a few times. The V gene is TRBV20-1, the J gene TRBJ2-1; 9 bases are a match to TRBD2. In germline, CDR1 is DFQATT, CDR2 SNEGSKA (reference sequence). This CDR3 is built from 17 residues. Trimming removed 5 bases from V and 7 bases from J; junction bases left unmatched: 18. This CDR3 is CSALPLSTSGLGNEQFF. The CDR3 coding sequence is TGCAGTGCTCTCCCCCTATCGACTAGCGGCCTGGGGAATGAGCAGTTCTTC.

At least ten counts were recorded for this clonotype. The rearrangement uses TRBV28 and TRBJ1-1; D remains unclear. The CDR3 contains 15 residues. The germline CDR1 and CDR2 sequences are MDHEN and SYDVKM. Between the trimmed V and J ends, which lost 3 bases and 4 bases, there was a span of 15 bases. CDR3 residues: CASSFGRELGTEAFF. CDR3 in DNA: TGTGCCAGCAGTTTTGGGCGGGAACTAGGCACTGAAGCTTTCTTT.

This clonotype has more than one count but fewer than ten. This chain links TRBV10-3 with TRBJ2-7; either TRBD1 or TRBD2 may fit D (5 bases each). Germline V gives CDR1 ENHRY, CDR2 SYGVKD. Trimming shortened V by 11 bases and J by 0 bases, and 17 bases separated the two germline ends. The CDR3 has 14 amino acids. The CDR3 nucleotides read TGTGCCTCTGGGGGTAGGGCGGCCTCCTACGAGCAGTACTTC. Its translation is CASGGRAASYEQYF.

J is TRBJ2-7 and V is TRBV20-1; the D gene is possibly TRBD2 (6 bases). The CDR3 has 12 residues. Germline loops: CDR1 DFQATT, CDR2 SNEGSKA (reference sequence). V dropped 6 bases and J dropped 2 bases, with 11 bases sitting between them. As DNA, the CDR3 is TGCAGTGCAGATAGCGGAGCCTACGAGCAGTACTTC. It yields the protein CSADSGAYEQYF.

At least ten counts were recorded for this clonotype. The V call is TRBV20-1, the J call TRBJ2-1; 7 nucleotides match TRBD2. Germline V gene sequence: CDR1 DFQATT, CDR2 SNEGSKA (reference sequence). V was clipped by 5 bases and J by 3 bases; unmatched bases: 10. The CDR3 loop spans 15 amino acids. The CDR3 reads CSAGGGDYLYNEQFF. The CDR3 nucleotides are TGCAGTGCTGGGGGGGGAGACTACCTCTACAATGAGCAGTTCTTC.

CDR3 amino acids: CASSQGRAGAYEQYF. CDR3 in DNA: TGCGCCAGCAGCCAAGGTAGAGCGGGAGCCTACGAGCAGTACTTC. This sequence joins TRBV4-3 and TRBJ2-7; the match to TRBD2 covers 8 bases. This CDR3 contains 15 residues. Germline V gene sequence: CDR1 LGHNA, CDR2 YSLEER. V trimming: 1 base; J trimming: 2 bases; junction bases outside the gene matches: 4.

This clonotype was counted many times. V usage is TRBV11-2 and J usage is TRBJ2-5, with D possibly matching TRBD1 (6 bases). This CDR3 is 17 amino acids long. CDR1 and CDR2 (germline): SGHAT, FQNNGV. V lost 3 bases, J lost 6 bases, and 23 bases lay in between. CDR3 protein: CASSFPNLQGLFQTQYF. CDR3 nucleotides: TGTGCCAGCAGCTTCCCGAATCTTCAGGGGCTATTTCAGACCCAGTACTTC. Combining the CDR3 with reference TRBV11-2 and TRBJ2-5 gives the whole variable domain EAGVAQSPRYKIIEKRQSVAFWCNPISGHATLYWYQQILGQGPKLLIQFQNNGVVDDSQLPKDRFSAERLKGVDSTLKIQPAKLEDSAVYLCASSFPNLQGLFQTQYFGPGTRLLVL.

This clonotype was observed at least ten times. The chain is built from TRBV20-1 and TRBJ2-5; TRBD1 matches at 7 bases. The CDR3 length is 16 residues. Germline loops: CDR1 DFQATT, CDR2 SNEGSKA (reference sequence). With 0 bases clipped from V and 2 bases from J, the junction kept 9 bases outside the gene matches. CDR3 sequence reads: CSARDYRGKSQETQYF. DNA of the CDR3: TGCAGTGCTAGAGACTACAGGGGAAAGTCTCAAGAGACCCAGTACTTC.

The sample holds many counts of this clonotype. The chain combines TRBV27 with TRBJ2-5, with TRBD2 identical over 9 bases. V dropped 4 bases and J dropped 3; count of bases not matched to a gene: 6. CDR3 length: 15 residues. Germline CDR1 MNHEY, CDR2 SMNVEV (reference sequence). As DNA, the CDR3 is TGTGCCAGCAGTTCGTCGGGACTAGCTGAAGAGACCCAGTACTTC. It translates to CASSSSGLAEETQYF.

The chain uses TRBV10-2 and TRBJ1-5; D call uncertain. Germline lookup yields CDR1 WSHSY and CDR2 SAAADI. Deletions cut 0 bases from V and 6 bases from J, with 12 bases between. The CDR3 extends over 15 amino acids. DNA for the CDR3: TGCGCCAGCAGTGAGTCCGGCCGGGAGGGTCAGCCCCAGCATTTT. This gives the protein CASSESGREGQPQHF.

This clonotype was picked up a small number of times. The chain is built from TRBV16 and TRBJ2-5, with D hard to call. CDR1 is KGHSY, CDR2 FQNENV, per germline. The CDR3 consists of 14 residues. V was trimmed by 0 bases and J by 4 bases, leaving 9 bases between them. The CDR3 is CASSQSEPGETQYF. The CDR3 DNA sequence: TGTGCCAGCAGCCAATCGGAACCAGGAGAGACCCAGTACTTC.

As to this clonotype: Compared with germline, one end of the junction differs, possibly owing to a read error. The chain is built from TRBV6-1 and TRBJ2-3; a possible D gene is TRBD2 (5 bases). The CDR3 runs to 15 residues. Germline loops: CDR1 MNHNS, CDR2 SASEGT. CDR3: CASSSGSVNTDTQYF. The CDR3 region has the DNA TGTGCCAGCAGTTCGGGTAGCGTGAACACAGATACGCAATATTTT.